The next 7 T cell receptor beta chains were all read from a single sample in a study of blood T cell repertoires in COVID-19. Libraries were prepared by immunoSEQ multiplex PCR; TCRdb keeps only in-frame clonotypes and omits some of them. The repertoire has 40,000 or so clones, roughly 90% of them found once; the top ten carry about 2.2%. The sample comprised peripheral blood. All receptors derive from a man aged 45-65 years with active COVID-19.

The chain uses TRBV2 and TRBJ1-1; possibly TRBD1 for D (5 bases). The germline V and J ends were trimmed by 6 bases and 1 base, with 15 bases remaining between them. Germline V gene lookup returns CDR1 SNHLY and CDR2 FYNNEI. There are 15 residues in the CDR3. CDR3 protein: CASSIRVPGNTEAFF. CDR3 DNA: TGTGCCAGCAGCATCAGGGTCCCGGGGAACACTGAAGCTTTCTTT.

V is TRBV6-1 and J is TRBJ2-1; 8 bases line up with TRBD2. This CDR3 comprises 15 residues. V was clipped by 7 bases and J by 7 bases; unmatched bases: 12. Germline CDR1 MNHNS, CDR2 SASEGT. The CDR3 spells CASTLLAGGGNEQFF. The CDR3 DNA reads as TGTGCCAGCACCCTACTGGCGGGGGGAGGAAATGAGCAGTTCTTC.

This chain uses TRBV28 with TRBJ2-1; TRBD1 matches 7 bases. The CDR3 totals 12 residues. CDR1 is MDHEN, CDR2 SYDVKM, per germline. The DNA of the CDR3 is TGTGTCATCTCGGGACAGTACAATGAGCAGTTCTTC. It codes for CVISGQYNEQFF.

The rearrangement joins TRBV6-2 or TRBV6-3 to TRBJ2-7; no reliable D call. Germline V gene sequence: CDR1 MNHEY, CDR2 SVGEGT. The V end lost 5 bases, the J end lost 2 bases, and 7 bases lay between the germline ends. The CDR3 consists of 12 residues. Here the CDR3 reads CASSDLTYEQYF. CDR3 DNA sequence: TGTGCCAGCAGTGACTTAACCTACGAGCAGTACTTC.

V usage is TRBV6-4 and J usage is TRBJ2-2; 7 bases agree with TRBD2. Per germline, CDR1 MRHNA and CDR2 SNTAGT. The CDR3 runs 13 residues. J lost 4 bases, V lost 4 bases, and 0 bases had no gene match. CDR3 coding DNA: TGTGCCAGCAGTGGGACTAGCACCGGGGAGCTGTTTTTT. Residues: CASSGTSTGELFF.

The chain links TRBV6-5 to TRBJ1-1; D remains unclear. The V gene lost 0 bases and the J gene lost 0 bases, with 11 bases spanning the gap. The germline V gene has CDR1 MNHEY and CDR2 SVGAGI. The CDR3 has 16 amino acids. In nucleotides, the CDR3 is TGTGCCAGCAGTTACTCGAGTTGGCGGTTGAACACTGAAGCTTTCTTT. Protein: CASSYSSWRLNTEAFF.

The rearrangement joins TRBV5-4 to TRBJ1-2, with D possibly being TRBD1 (6 bases). Germline values: CDR1 SGHNT, CDR2 YYREEE (reference sequence). Trimming removed 5 bases from V and 2 bases from J, with 13 bases in between. CDR3 length equals 14 residues. The CDR3 DNA reads TGTGCCAGCAGTCATAAGAGGGGGAACTATGGCTACACCTTC. It encodes CASSHKRGNYGYTF.